Listed below are T cell receptor beta chains from one sample, sequenced in a study of T cells in Graves' hyperthyroidism and ophthalmopathy. TCRdb analysed the multiplex PCR reads with MiXCR anew, one entry per CDR3 protein. The sample has 640,000 or so distinct CDR3 sequences, roughly 15% seen once. The sequencing sample was made of blood. The receptor set was obtained from a woman in her thirties or forties with Graves' ophthalmopathy. Each CDR3 is given with its conserved first and last residue. The D gene is left open where the match is weak. Clone sizes are given selectively: once, few, many, or a class where the clone is expanded.

V gene,D gene,J gene,clone size,CDR3 DNA,CDR3 protein
TRBV6-2/TRBV6-3,NA,TRBJ2-7,many,TGTGCCAGCAGCGACCGGGCCTACGAGCAGTACTTC,CASSDRAYEQYF
TRBV30,NA,TRBJ1-2,many,TGTGCCTGGAGTGTAGGTGGCAGGGGCGTCGGCTACACCTTC,CAWSVGGRGVGYTF
TRBV28,TRBD1,TRBJ2-2,NA,TGTGCCAACGGACAGGGGGGGGGCACCGGGGAGCTGTTTTTT,CANGQGGGTGELFF
TRBV3-1,NA,TRBJ1-2,few,TGTGCCAGCAGCCAAGATCACGGCGCTAACTATGGCTACACCTTC,CASSQDHGANYGYTF
TRBV27,NA,TRBJ2-3,many,TGTGCCAGCAGTTTAACTAGCACAGATACGCAGTATTTT,CASSLTSTDTQYF
TRBV30,TRBD1,TRBJ2-6,few,TGTGCCGGTCGACAGGGGGCGGGTGTTGGGGCCAACGTCCTGACTTTC,CAGRQGAGVGANVLTF
TRBV13,NA,TRBJ2-7,many,TGTGCCAGCAGCCCCGCTAGTGGTTACGAGCAGTACTTC,CASSPASGYEQYF
TRBV15,NA,TRBJ1-1,many,TGTGCCACCAGCAGAGAGGGGGTTGGCAATGAAGCTTTCTTT,CATSREGVGNEAFF
TRBV5-1,TRBD1,TRBJ1-2,many,TGCGCCAGCAGCCCGGAGGGGGCTGGGGGCTACACCTTC,CASSPEGAGGYTF
TRBV9,NA,TRBJ1-1,many,TGTGCCAGCAGCCCGAGCTGGGGGGACACTGAAGCTTTCTTT,CASSPSWGDTEAFF
TRBV5-1,TRBD2,TRBJ2-5,many,TGCGCCAGCAGGGAAAGGACGGGGGGACAAGAGACCCAGTACTTC,CASRERTGGQETQYF
TRBV4-2,TRBD1,TRBJ1-2,few,TGTGCCAGCAGCCCGGACAGGGTTGCAAACTATGGCTACACCTTC,CASSPDRVANYGYTF
TRBV20-1,NA,TRBJ2-6,few,TGCAGTGCTGCTGGGGCGGGTCCTGGGGCCAACGTCCTGACTTTC,CSAAGAGPGANVLTF
TRBV6-1,NA,TRBJ2-5,many,TGTGCCAGCCCTCCTCCGAGTTTGGAGACCCAGTACTTC,CASPPPSLETQYF
TRBV28,NA,TRBJ2-6,many,TGTGCCAGCAGTTCGAAGATTCTCGGGGCCAACGTCCTGACTTTC,CASSSKILGANVLTF
TRBV12-3/TRBV12-4,TRBD1,TRBJ1-2,many,TGTGCCAGCAGTGACAGGGCCGGCGTTTGGGTTGGCTACACCTTC,CASSDRAGVWVGYTF
TRBV28,NA,TRBJ2-7,NA,TGTGCCAGCAGTTTAGTTAGCGGAGGGTTGCTCGAGCAGTACTTC,CASSLVSGGLLEQYF
TRBV11-2,NA,TRBJ2-2,NA,TGTGCCAGCAGCTTCTACCCTTTGCCCGTGAGATCTTCGTCAGGGGAGCTGTTTTTT,CASSFYPLPVRSSSGELFF